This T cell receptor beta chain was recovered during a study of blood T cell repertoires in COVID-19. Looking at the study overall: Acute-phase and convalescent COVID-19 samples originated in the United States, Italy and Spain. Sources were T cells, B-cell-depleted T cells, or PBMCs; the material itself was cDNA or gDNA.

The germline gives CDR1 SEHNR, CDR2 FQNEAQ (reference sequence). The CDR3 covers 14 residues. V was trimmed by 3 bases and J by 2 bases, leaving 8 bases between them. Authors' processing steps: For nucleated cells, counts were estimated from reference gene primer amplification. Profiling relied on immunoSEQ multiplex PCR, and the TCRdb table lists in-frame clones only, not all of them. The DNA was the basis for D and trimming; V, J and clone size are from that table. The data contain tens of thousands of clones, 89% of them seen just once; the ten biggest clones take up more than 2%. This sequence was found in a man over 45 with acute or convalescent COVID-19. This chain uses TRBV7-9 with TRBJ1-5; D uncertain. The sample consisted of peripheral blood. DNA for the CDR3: TGTGCCAGCAGCTTGGGCGCAGGCAATCAGCCCCAGCATTTT. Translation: CASSLGAGNQPQHF.